A selection of T cell receptor beta chains follows, all from one sample in a study of cytomegalovirus exposure and HLA in healthy donors. Assay used: immunoSEQ multiplex PCR; TCRdb lists only in-frame clones, some missing. The sample holds around 60,000 clones, 96% seen once. Sample: PBMCs. These receptors all come from a woman aged 18-29 years in good health and CMV-seronegative. Both conserved end residues are part of each CDR3. The D gene is left open where the match is weak. Clone size, where shown, is once, few, many, or a class for clones that have expanded.

D,J,V,size,DNA,CDR3
TRBD2,TRBJ2-3,TRBV5-4,NA,TGTGCCAGCAGCAACGGGGTTAGCGGGGGCGGGGATACGCAGTATTTT,CASSNGVSGGGDTQYF
NA,TRBJ2-7,TRBV28,few,TGTGCCAGCAGTCCGCACCGGAGGGGGCAGTACTTC,CASSPHRRGQYF
TRBD1,TRBJ1-1,TRBV7-6,NA,TGTGGCAGCAGCCCTCGACAGGGATCGAACACTGAAGCTTTCTTT,CGSSPRQGSNTEAFF
TRBD2,TRBJ2-7,TRBV5-4,NA,TGTGCCACCCAGATTAGCGGGAGTGGCCACGAGCAGTACTTC,CATQISGSGHEQYF
NA,TRBJ2-1,TRBV29-1,NA,TGCAGCGTTGTCACCCCAGGTGGCAGTTCCTACAATGAGCAGTTCTTC,CSVVTPGGSSYNEQFF
NA,TRBJ2-7,TRBV7-2,NA,TGTGCCAGCAGCTTAGCACGAGGGGGGGGCAAGTACGAGCAGTACTTC,CASSLARGGGKYEQYF
NA,TRBJ2-1,TRBV6-6,NA,TGTGCCAGCAGTTGGGCCAATGAGCAGTTCTTC,CASSWANEQFF
NA,TRBJ2-4,TRBV5-6,NA,TGTGCCAGCAGTCAATACCGGGACACTAATCTAGCCAAAAACATTCAGTACTTC,CASSQYRDTNLAKNIQYF
NA,TRBJ2-3,TRBV6-5,NA,TGTGCCAGCCGGTTACTAGGCACAGATACGCAGTATTTT,CASRLLGTDTQYF
TRBD2,TRBJ2-1,TRBV5-1,NA,TGCGCCAGCAGCTTGGTAGCGGGGGGATCAAGTGAGCAGTTCTTC,CASSLVAGGSSEQFF
NA,TRBJ1-1,TRBV25-1,NA,TGTGCCAGCAGTGAGGTCGGGGTGAACACTGAAGCTTTCTTT,CASSEVGVNTEAFF
TRBD1,TRBJ1-2,TRBV28,NA,TGTGCCAGCAGTTCCTGGACAGGGGGATATGGCTACACCTTC,CASSSWTGGYGYTF
TRBD1,TRBJ2-3,TRBV10-2,NA,TGCGCCAGCAGTGATGCGATGGCGGACAGGGGGCTCACAGATACGCAGTATTTT,CASSDAMADRGLTDTQYF
TRBD1,TRBJ2-3,TRBV6-5,NA,TGTGCCAGCAGTCCTGACAGGGATCCAGATACGCAGTATTTT,CASSPDRDPDTQYF
NA,TRBJ1-2,TRBV7-2,NA,TGTGCCAGCAGCCGTAACTATGGCTACACCTTC,CASSRNYGYTF
NA,TRBJ1-1,TRBV11-3,NA,TGTGCCAGCAGCTTAGTCGTCACTGAAGCTTTCTTT,CASSLVVTEAFF
TRBD2,TRBJ2-3,TRBV7-3,NA,TGTGCCAGCAGCTTGGGTTTGGGGGGGGGCACAGATACGCAGTATTTT,CASSLGLGGGTDTQYF
NA,TRBJ1-1,TRBV14,NA,TGTGCCAGCAGCCCCAGGGTGAACACTGAAGCTTTCTTT,CASSPRVNTEAFF
TRBD2,TRBJ2-1,TRBV11-2,NA,TGTGCCAGCAGCATAGAGGTCGGGGGGACCTACAATGAGCAGTTCTTC,CASSIEVGGTYNEQFF
NA,TRBJ1-2,TRBV7-9,NA,TGTGCCAGCAGCTCCAGGGGCCACGGCTATGGCTACACCTTC,CASSSRGHGYGYTF
TRBD2,TRBJ2-7,TRBV6-5,NA,TGTGCCAGCAGTTACGTTAGCGGGGCCCACGAGCAGTACTTC,CASSYVSGAHEQYF
NA,TRBJ1-2,TRBV9,NA,TGTGCCAGCAGCCCCATGCAGGGCCCCTATGGCTACACCTTC,CASSPMQGPYGYTF
NA,TRBJ2-7,TRBV18,NA,TGTGCCAGCTCACCACGTCCGGGGGAGACCCCCTACGAGCAGTACTTC,CASSPRPGETPYEQYF
TRBD2,TRBJ2-3,TRBV4-3,NA,TGCGCCAGCAGCGAGCGGGGGGGGAGCACAGATACGCAGTATTTT,CASSERGGSTDTQYF
NA,TRBJ2-5,TRBV5-1,once,TGCGCCAGCGCGGGGCAGGGTCAAGAGACCCAGTACTTC,CASAGQGQETQYF
NA,TRBJ1-2,TRBV19,NA,TGTGCCAGTAGTATCTCCGGAACTATTCGCGGCTACACCTTC,CASSISGTIRGYTF
NA,TRBJ2-6,TRBV28,NA,TGTGCCAGGATAGGGACTGAGGCCTCTGGGGCCAACGTCCTGACTTTC,CARIGTEASGANVLTF
NA,TRBJ2-7,TRBV2,NA,TGTGCCAGCAGTGAAGCGGGTTTTTGGGCTCGACAGTACTTC,CASSEAGFWARQYF
NA,TRBJ2-7,TRBV28,NA,TGTGCCAGCAGTTTGGCGCAGGGACTGACCTACGAGCAGTACTTC,CASSLAQGLTYEQYF
NA,TRBJ2-7,TRBV27,NA,TGTGCCAGCAGTTTGGGGAAAGGGAGTCGGACTTACGAGCAGTACTTC,CASSLGKGSRTYEQYF
NA,TRBJ1-5,TRBV11-3,once,TGTGCCAGCAGCCACGTGGGGGGGAATCAGCCCCAGCATTTT,CASSHVGGNQPQHF
NA,TRBJ2-7,TRBV7-2,NA,TGTGCCAGCAGCTTATCCCCCCTCTACGAGCAGTACTTC,CASSLSPLYEQYF
TRBD1,TRBJ2-7,TRBV7-8,NA,TGTGCCAGCAGCTTAGTGCCCCCGACAGGGGGAAGCTCCTACGAGCAGTACTTC,CASSLVPPTGGSSYEQYF
NA,TRBJ1-3,TRBV10-2,NA,TGCGCCAGCAGTGATAGGACACGCTACTCTGGAAACACCATATATTTT,CASSDRTRYSGNTIYF
NA,TRBJ1-5,TRBV6-5,few,TGTGCCAGCAGCAGCCCCGGGGAGCCCCAGCATTTT,CASSSPGEPQHF
NA,TRBJ2-7,TRBV29-1,NA,TGCAGCGTTGCCCAGGGCCACTACGAGCAGTACTTC,CSVAQGHYEQYF
TRBD2,TRBJ2-1,TRBV4-3,NA,TGCGCCAGCAGCCAAGATTGGCTAGCGGGGGGCAATGAGCAGTTCTTC,CASSQDWLAGGNEQFF
NA,TRBJ2-2,TRBV5-1,NA,TGCGCCAGCAGCTTCGCAGGGGCGGACGGGGAGCTGTTTTTT,CASSFAGADGELFF
NA,TRBJ2-5,TRBV27,NA,TGTGCCAGCAGTTTTTTGGGAGGCCAAGAGACCCAGTACTTC,CASSFLGGQETQYF
TRBD2,TRBJ2-3,TRBV7-7,NA,TGTGCCAGCAGCTTCGCGGGAGGGCCAGATACGCAGTATTTT,CASSFAGGPDTQYF
NA,TRBJ2-3,TRBV15,NA,TGTGCCACCAGCAGAGATCTAGCGGATACGCAGTATTTT,CATSRDLADTQYF
NA,TRBJ1-3,TRBV18,NA,TGTGCCAGCTCAAGGATAAGCGCCTCTGGAAACACCATATATTTT,CASSRISASGNTIYF
TRBD1,TRBJ1-5,TRBV19,NA,TGTGCCAGCTGGGCGACAGGGGGCAATCAGCCCCAGCATTTT,CASWATGGNQPQHF
NA,TRBJ1-3,TRBV5-6,NA,TGTGCCAGCAGCTTGGCGGCAGGGTACCCTGGAAACACCATATATTTT,CASSLAAGYPGNTIYF
NA,TRBJ2-1,TRBV7-3,NA,TGTGCCAGCAGCCAAACTAGGAATGAGCAGTTCTTC,CASSQTRNEQFF
TRBD1,TRBJ2-7,TRBV29-1,NA,TGCAGCGTTGAGCCGAAAGCGACAGGGGGCGGCGAGCAGTACTTC,CSVEPKATGGGEQYF
NA,TRBJ1-3,TRBV7-2,NA,TGTGCCAGCAGCCCCGGACAGTCTGGAAACACCATATATTTT,CASSPGQSGNTIYF
NA,TRBJ2-7,TRBV5-4,NA,TGTGCCAGCAGCGCACCCCACCCTAGCGCAAGGGGGGGCGAGCAGTACTTC,CASSAPHPSARGGEQYF
TRBD1,TRBJ1-2,TRBV6-6,NA,TGTGCCAGCAGGGGGACAGGGGGTGGCGGTGGCTACACCTTC,CASRGTGGGGGYTF
TRBD2,TRBJ2-1,TRBV5-1,NA,TGCGCCAGCAGCCCTAGCGGGAGGTTGGAAAATGAGCAGTTCTTC,CASSPSGRLENEQFF